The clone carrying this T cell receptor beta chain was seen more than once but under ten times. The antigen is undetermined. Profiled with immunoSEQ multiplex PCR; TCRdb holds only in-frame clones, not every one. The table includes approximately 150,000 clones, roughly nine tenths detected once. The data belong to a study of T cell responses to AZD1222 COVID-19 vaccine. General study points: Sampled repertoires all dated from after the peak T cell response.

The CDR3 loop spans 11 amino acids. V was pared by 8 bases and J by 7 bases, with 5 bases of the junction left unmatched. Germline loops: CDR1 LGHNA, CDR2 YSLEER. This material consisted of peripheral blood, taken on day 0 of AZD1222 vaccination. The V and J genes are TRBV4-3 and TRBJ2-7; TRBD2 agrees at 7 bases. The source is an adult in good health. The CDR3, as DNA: TGCGCCAGCGGCCTGGGGGGGGAGCAGTACTTC. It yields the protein CASGLGGEQYF.